This T cell receptor (beta chain) was identified in a study of Graves' ophthalmopathy and Graves' hyperthyroidism. Amplified material comprised TCR beta CDR3 regions derived from RNA transcripts. HTBI primers were used in a first-round RT-PCR, which preceded a second-round multiplex PCR. Each CDR3 protein is one row after TCRdb ran MiXCR on the multiplex PCR reads. Of approximately 500,000 distinct CDR3 sequences in the sample, roughly an eighth were seen once. Researchers turned away patients with other autoimmune diseases, uncontrolled infections, pregnancy or lactation. Clinical symptoms, serum thyroxine, TRAb, thyroid ultrasound and orbital computed tomography determined diagnosis. This clonotype was found many times. Its target is unknown. Findings of the study overall: Thyroid clonotypes that were expanded above 0.001 frequency mostly also appeared in blood.

Sequenced material: blood. This sequence originates from a woman aged 30 to 39 with Graves' ophthalmopathy.

The CDR3 loop reads CASSSFYNSPLHF. CDR3 nucleotide sequence: TGTGCCAGCAGCTCGTTCTATAATTCACCCCTCCACTTT. V usage is TRBV11-2 and J usage is TRBJ1-6; D ambiguous. Trimming shortened V by 4 bases and J by 3 bases, and 4 bases separated the two germline ends. The germline V gene has CDR1 SGHAT and CDR2 FQNNGV. The CDR3 is made up of 13 amino acids.